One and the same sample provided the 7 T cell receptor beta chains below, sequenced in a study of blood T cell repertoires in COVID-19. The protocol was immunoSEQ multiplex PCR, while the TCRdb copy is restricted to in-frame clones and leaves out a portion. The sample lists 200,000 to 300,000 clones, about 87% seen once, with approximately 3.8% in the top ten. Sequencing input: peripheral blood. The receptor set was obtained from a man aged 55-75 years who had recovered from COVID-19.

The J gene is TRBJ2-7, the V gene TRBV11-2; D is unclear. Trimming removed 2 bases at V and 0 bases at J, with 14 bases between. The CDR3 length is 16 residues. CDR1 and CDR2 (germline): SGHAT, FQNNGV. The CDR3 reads CASSLIAGPLSYEQYF. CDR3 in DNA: TGTGCCAGCAGCTTAATCGCAGGCCCCCTCTCCTACGAGCAGTACTTC.

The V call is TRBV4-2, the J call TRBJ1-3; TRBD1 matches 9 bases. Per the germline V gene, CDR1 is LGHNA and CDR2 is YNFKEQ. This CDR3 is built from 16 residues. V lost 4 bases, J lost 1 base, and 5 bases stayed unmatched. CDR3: CASSPGTGPSGNTIYF. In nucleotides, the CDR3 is TGTGCCAGCAGCCCCGGGACAGGGCCTTCTGGAAACACCATATATTTT.

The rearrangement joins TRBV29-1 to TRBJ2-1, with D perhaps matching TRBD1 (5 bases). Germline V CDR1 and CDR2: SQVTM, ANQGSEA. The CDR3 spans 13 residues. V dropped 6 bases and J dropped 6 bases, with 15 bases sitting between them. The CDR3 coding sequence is TGCAGCGTCTTCGGACACCAGGTCAATGAGCAGTTCTTC. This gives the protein CSVFGHQVNEQFF.

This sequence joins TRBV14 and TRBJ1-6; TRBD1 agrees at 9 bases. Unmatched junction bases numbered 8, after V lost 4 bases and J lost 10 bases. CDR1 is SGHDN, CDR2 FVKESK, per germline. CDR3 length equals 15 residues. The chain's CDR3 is CASSLNTGGGSPLHF. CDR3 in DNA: TGTGCCAGCAGCCTAAACACAGGGGGCGGATCACCCCTCCACTTT.

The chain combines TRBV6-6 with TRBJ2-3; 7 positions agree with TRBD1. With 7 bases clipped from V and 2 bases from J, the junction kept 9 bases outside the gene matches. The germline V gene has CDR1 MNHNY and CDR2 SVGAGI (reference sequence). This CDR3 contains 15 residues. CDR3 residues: CASTSGTVFTDTQYF. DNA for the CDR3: TGTGCCAGCACCTCCGGGACAGTTTTCACAGATACGCAGTATTTT.

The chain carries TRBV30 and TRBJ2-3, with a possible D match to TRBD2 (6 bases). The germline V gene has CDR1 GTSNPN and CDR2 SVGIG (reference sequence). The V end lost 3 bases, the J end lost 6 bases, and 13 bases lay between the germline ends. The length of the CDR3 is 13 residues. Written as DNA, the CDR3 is TGTGCCTGGAGCGGGGGTTTGGGGGATACGCAGTATTTT. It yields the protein CAWSGGLGDTQYF.

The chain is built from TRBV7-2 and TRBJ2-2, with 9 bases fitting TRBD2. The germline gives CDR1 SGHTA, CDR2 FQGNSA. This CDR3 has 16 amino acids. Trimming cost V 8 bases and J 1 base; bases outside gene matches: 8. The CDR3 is CASGPSSGVNTGELFF. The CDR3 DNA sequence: TGTGCCAGCGGACCGTCTAGCGGGGTGAACACCGGGGAGCTGTTTTTT.